This TCR beta chain was profiled in a study of blood T cells in healthy people across ages. About 10 milliliters was the volume of peripheral blood drawn from each donor. With a J-beta primer mix and a sample-barcoded 5' primer, a second PCR ran 7 to 11 cycles. MiXCR, run by TCRdb on the 5' RACE reads, gives a single entry per CDR3 protein. Of 700,000 to 950,000 distinct CDR3 sequences listed, roughly 64% are singletons. Germline V gene data show CDR1 as DFQATT and CDR2 as SNEGSKA (reference sequence). Trimming took off 5 bases at V and 8 bases at J, with 37 bases between the two ends. The CDR3 consists of 20 residues. This clonotype was detected only a few times.

The sequence was collected from a young man in good health. V usage is TRBV20-1 and J usage is TRBJ2-1; possibly TRBD1 or TRBD2 for D (5 bases each). The sample comprised blood. DNA for the CDR3: TGCAGTGCTCTGACCGTCGACGTAGTTATGGGGACCCAGCTCTCAGATGAGCAGTTCTTC. Translated, it gives CSALTVDVVMGTQLSDEQFF.